Below, 20 T cell receptor beta chains from the same sample are listed, as sequenced in a study of PD-1 blockade in classical Hodgkin lymphoma. The repertoire was sequenced with immunoSEQ multiplex PCR; TCRdb's copy has only in-frame clones and lacks some. The sample shows roughly 61,000 clones, around 93% of them seen only once. Relapse was seen in all patients after autologous stem cell transplantation, and brentuximab vedotin exposure was variable. The material sequenced was peripheral blood mononuclear cells (PBMCs), taken before the second cycle of nivolumab. The receptors derive from a human donor with classical Hodgkin lymphoma.

The gene calls are TRBV30 and TRBJ2-1; no clear D. Trimming removed 4 bases from V and 8 bases from J, with 12 bases in between. This CDR3 region has 12 residues. Per germline, CDR1 GTSNPN and CDR2 SVGIG (reference sequence). CDR3 in amino acids: CAWTDQDDEQFF. CDR3 nucleotide sequence: TGTGCCTGGACGGACCAAGATGATGAGCAGTTCTTC.

The CDR3 region is CAISESVGGTYEQYF. As DNA, the CDR3 is TGTGCCATCAGTGAGTCGGTAGGCGGTACCTACGAGCAGTACTTC. The chain has TRBV10-3 and TRBJ2-7; D is unresolved. V gave up 0 bases and J gave up 2 bases, with 11 bases separating them. This CDR3 is 15 amino acids long. In germline, CDR1 is ENHRY, CDR2 SYGVKD.

The chain links TRBV10-2 to TRBJ2-1, with unresolved D. The CDR3 is made up of 10 amino acids. The germline V gene encodes CDR1 WSHSY and CDR2 SAAADI. V was shortened by 7 bases and J by 7 bases, with 5 bases between the two germline ends. CDR3 nucleotide sequence: TGCGCCAGCAATCGTAATGAGCAGTTCTTC. It encodes CASNRNEQFF.

This clone appeared once. V and J are TRBV7-3 and TRBJ2-1, with a tentative D call TRBD2 (5 bases). CDR1 and CDR2 (germline): SGHTA, FQGTGA. V lost 5 bases and J lost 8, with 16 bases in between. The CDR3 is made up of 14 amino acids. CDR3 sequence (DNA): TGTGCCAGCAGCCCCAAGCTAGCCGGCGATGAGCAGTTCTTC. Translation gives CASSPKLAGDEQFF. The whole variable domain, remainder taken from reference TRBV7-3 and TRBJ2-1, is GAGVSQTPSNKVTEKGKYVELRCDPISGHTALYWYRQSLGQGPEFLIYFQGTGAADDSGLPNDRFFAVRPEGSVSTLKIQRTERGDSAVYLCASSPKLAGDEQFFGPGTRLTVL.

A single count supports this clone. The rearrangement uses TRBV18 and TRBJ2-7; 10 positions match TRBD2. The CDR3 runs 14 residues. In germline, CDR1 is KGHSH, CDR2 LQKENI. The J segment lost 3 bases and the V segment lost 6 bases, leaving 5 bases of the junction unmatched. CDR3 nucleotides: TGTGCCAGCTCCCCTCCTAGCGGGAGCTACGAGCAGTACTTC. The encoded protein is CASSPPSGSYEQYF.

Only one count was recorded for this clone. The chain couples TRBV30 to TRBJ1-2; D may be TRBD1 (5 bases). The CDR3 covers 16 residues. Germline V gives CDR1 GTSNPN, CDR2 SVGIG (reference sequence). Trimming shortened V by 4 bases and J by 0 bases, and 18 bases separated the two germline ends. This CDR3 is CAWTGLPQGSNYGYTF. The CDR3 nucleotides read TGTGCCTGGACGGGACTTCCGCAGGGCTCTAACTATGGCTACACCTTC.

This chain connects TRBV27 to TRBJ2-2, with a weak D call TRBD2 (6 bases). CDR1 MNHEY and CDR2 SMNVEV come from the germline V gene (reference sequence). This CDR3 spans 15 amino acids. The V end was cut by 3 bases, the J end by 4 bases, with 12 bases between. The CDR3 DNA is TGTGCCAGCAGTTTGGAGGGCCTTATCACCGGGGAGCTGTTTTTT. It specifies CASSLEGLITGELFF.

V and J are TRBV2 and TRBJ1-1; 7 nucleotides line up with TRBD1. J gave up 1 base and V 10 bases, and 9 bases lay outside the gene matches. Germline-derived CDR1 and CDR2 are SNHLY and FYNNEI. The CDR3 spans 14 residues. The CDR3 loop is CATQGLGANTEAFF. Here the CDR3 DNA reads TGTGCCACACAGGGGCTTGGGGCGAACACTGAAGCTTTCTTT.

The chain uses TRBV5-4 and TRBJ2-7; no clear D. The CDR3 totals 14 residues. Trimming pared 1 base from V and 0 bases from J, leaving 8 bases between. Germline loops: CDR1 SGHNT, CDR2 YYREEE (reference sequence). The CDR3 nucleotides read TGTGCCAGCAGCTTGTACTGGGACTCCTACGAGCAGTACTTC. Its protein is CASSLYWDSYEQYF.

V gene TRBV30 combines with J gene TRBJ1-2, with D uncertain. The ends were cut back, 2 bases at V and 6 bases at J, with 10 bases in the middle. The CDR3 length is 12 residues. From germline, CDR1 is GTSNPN and CDR2 SVGIG (reference sequence). DNA of the CDR3: TGTGCCTGGAGTCAAGGTTCCCATGGCTACACCTTC. It translates to CAWSQGSHGYTF.

The chain couples TRBV7-7 to TRBJ2-5; 8 bases map to TRBD2. Trimming removed 1 base from V and 1 base from J; junction bases left unmatched: 8. This CDR3 spans 17 amino acids. Germline loops: CDR1 SSHAT, CDR2 FNYEAQ (reference sequence). DNA for the CDR3: TGTGCCAGCAGCTTAGTTGCCTCTAGCGGGCGCCAAGAGACCCAGTACTTC. Amino acid sequence: CASSLVASSGRQETQYF. Combining the CDR3 with reference TRBV7-7 and TRBJ2-5 gives the whole variable domain GAGVSQSPRYKVTKRGQDVTLRCDPISSHATLYWYQQALGQGPEFLTYFNYEAQPDKSGLPSDRFSAERPEGSISTLTIQRTEQRDSAMYRCASSLVASSGRQETQYFGPGTRLLVL.

The chain employs TRBV4-2 and TRBJ2-7, with D uncertain. Trimming took off 1 base at V and 0 bases at J, with 10 bases between the two ends. The germline V gene has CDR1 LGHNA and CDR2 YNFKEQ. This CDR3 region has 15 residues. CDR3 loop: CASSQGLPSSYEQYF. The CDR3 coding sequence is TGTGCCAGCAGCCAAGGACTTCCGAGCTCCTACGAGCAGTACTTC.

The chain combines TRBV7-9 with TRBJ2-7; the D is unclear. CDR1 is SEHNR and CDR2 is FQNEAQ in the germline V gene (reference sequence). V gave up 2 bases and J gave up 0 bases, with 8 bases separating them. There are 14 residues in the CDR3. CDR3 amino acids: CASSLSASSYEQYF. The CDR3 DNA follows: TGTGCCAGCAGCTTATCAGCTAGCTCCTACGAGCAGTACTTC.

The chain combines TRBV28 with TRBJ2-4; D gene uncertain. Germline values: CDR1 MDHEN, CDR2 SYDVKM. V gave up 5 bases and J gave up 0 bases, with 5 bases separating them. The CDR3 consists of 13 residues. The chain's CDR3 is CASSTQAKNIQYF. CDR3 nucleotides: TGTGCCAGCAGTACACAAGCCAAAAACATTCAGTACTTC.

The chain recombines TRBV10-3 with TRBJ2-5; 7 nucleotides match TRBD1. This CDR3 contains 16 residues. V lost 0 bases to trimming and J lost 2 bases; unmatched junction nucleotides: 6. Germline V lookup: CDR1 ENHRY, CDR2 SYGVKD. This chain's CDR3 is CAISESSKGQQETQYF. The CDR3 nucleotides are TGTGCCATCAGTGAGTCGTCTAAGGGACAGCAAGAGACCCAGTACTTC.

V gene TRBV5-6 combines with J gene TRBJ1-5; no clear D. V was shortened by 4 bases and J by 5 bases, with 19 bases between the two germline ends. Germline V gene sequence: CDR1 SGHDT, CDR2 YYEEEE. CDR3 length equals 16 residues. This chain's CDR3 is CASSPRREGGYQPQHF. CDR3 nucleotide sequence: TGTGCCAGCAGCCCCCGCCGGGAGGGTGGGTATCAGCCCCAGCATTTT.

V is TRBV10-3 and J is TRBJ2-7; either TRBD1 or TRBD2 may supply D (6 bases each). The CDR3 is made up of 16 amino acids. Germline loops: CDR1 ENHRY, CDR2 SYGVKD. Trimming removed 7 bases from V and 6 bases from J, with 25 bases in between. The CDR3: CAITTTGMGGGGEQYF. CDR3 bases: TGTGCCATCACCACAACAGGGATGGGGGGCGGTGGCGAGCAGTACTTC.

The chain employs TRBV10-3 and TRBJ2-7; 12 bases are shared with TRBD2. Germline CDR1 reads ENHRY; CDR2 reads SYGVKD. With 7 bases clipped from V and 3 bases from J, the junction kept 13 bases outside the gene matches. The CDR3 consists of 17 residues. For the CDR3, the DNA is TGTGCCATCAAGGCGACTAGCGGGAGAAGGTTGGACTACGAGCAGTACTTC. It translates to CAIKATSGRRLDYEQYF.

CDR3 DNA sequence: TGTGCCAGCCGGGAGGGATGGGGAGAGACCCAGTACTTC. Translation gives CASREGWGETQYF. V and J are TRBV6-5 and TRBJ2-5; the match to TRBD2 covers 8 bases. V lost 8 bases and J lost 4; bases outside the gene matches: 6. There are 13 residues in the CDR3. Germline-derived CDR1 and CDR2 are MNHEY and SVGAGI.

The rearrangement joins TRBV11-2 to TRBJ1-1, with D possibly matching TRBD1 (6 bases). The CDR3 loop spans 15 amino acids. Germline V lookup: CDR1 SGHAT, CDR2 FQNNGV. V was trimmed by 2 bases and J by 2 bases, leaving 12 bases between them. In DNA, the CDR3 is TGTGCCAGCAGCTTACTAAGAGGGGGAAACACTGAAGCTTTCTTT. It yields the protein CASSLLRGGNTEAFF.